This TCR beta chain was captured in a study of T cell repertoires in cytomegalovirus infection. Study details: HLA-C-restricted CMV epitopes, recently identified, and well-studied HLA-B-restricted ones were used by the study.

Looked up from germline, CDR1 is MDHEN and CDR2 is SYDVKM. V lost 6 bases and J lost 2; bases outside the gene matches: 9. CDR3 size: 16 residues. TCRdb recomputed calls from the reads with MiXCR, one row per CDR3 protein. Among approximately 340,000 distinct CDR3 sequences listed, around 29% were seen once. This clonotype was observed at least ten times. Its antigen is currently unknown. The TCR originated in a human donor in good health (CMV status not recorded). Some clones in this sample may be carry-over from other donors' samples. The chain links TRBV28 to TRBJ1-5; TRBD1 matches 8 bases. The sample in question was cultured PBMCs, obtained from culture after CMV antigen stimulation. The CDR3 coding sequence is TGTGCCAGCAGCCCCGGACAGGGATGGGGCAATCAGCCCCAGCATTTT. Translated: CASSPGQGWGNQPQHF.